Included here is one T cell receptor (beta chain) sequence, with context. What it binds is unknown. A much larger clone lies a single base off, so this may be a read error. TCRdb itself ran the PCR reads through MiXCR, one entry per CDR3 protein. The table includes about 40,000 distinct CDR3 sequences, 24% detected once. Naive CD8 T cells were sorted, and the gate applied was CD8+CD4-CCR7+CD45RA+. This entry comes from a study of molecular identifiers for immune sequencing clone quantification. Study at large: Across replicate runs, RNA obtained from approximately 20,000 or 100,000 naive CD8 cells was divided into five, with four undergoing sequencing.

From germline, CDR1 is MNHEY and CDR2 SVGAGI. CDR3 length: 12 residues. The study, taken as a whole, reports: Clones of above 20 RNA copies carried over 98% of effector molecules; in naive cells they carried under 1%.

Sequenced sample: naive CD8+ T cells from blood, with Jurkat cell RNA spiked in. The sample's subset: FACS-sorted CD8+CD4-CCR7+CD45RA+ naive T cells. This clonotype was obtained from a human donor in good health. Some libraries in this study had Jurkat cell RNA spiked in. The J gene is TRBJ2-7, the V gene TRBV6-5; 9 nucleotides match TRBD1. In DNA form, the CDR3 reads TGTGCCAGCAGCGGGACAGGGAACGAGCAGCACTTC. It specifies CASSGTGNEQHF.